What follows are 28 T cell receptor beta chains derived from one specimen sequenced in a study of Graves' ophthalmopathy and Graves' hyperthyroidism. Amplification from RNA transcripts yielded the TCR beta CDR3 regions. First-round RT-PCR relied on HTBI primers, and a second-round multiplex PCR came next. TCRdb redid the calling of the multiplex PCR reads with MiXCR, one entry per CDR3 protein. The table has about 400,000 distinct CDR3 sequences, just over 15% seen once; the top ten hold about 7.3%. Sequencing used peripheral blood. The receptors come from a woman younger than 30 with stable Graves' hyperthyroidism.

The table lists this clonotype with many counts. Its ends do not fully match the called genes, so a read error is possible. This rearrangement joins TRBV12-3 or TRBV12-4 to TRBJ2-7; D may match TRBD1 or TRBD2 (6 bases each). The CDR3 spans 12 residues. CDR3 region: CASRLGGGEQYF. CDR3 DNA: TGTGCCAGCAGATTAGGAGGGGGGGAGCAGTACTTC.

This clonotype came up many times. The V call is TRBV20-1, the J call TRBJ2-7; D may be TRBD1 (6 bases). The CDR3 runs 13 residues. V gave up 1 base and J gave up 3 bases, with 10 bases separating them. Per the germline V gene, CDR1 is DFQATT and CDR2 is SNEGSKA (reference sequence). As DNA, the CDR3 is TGCAGTGCTAGAGGTGCCAGGGGCTACGAGCAGTACTTC. It codes for CSARGARGYEQYF.

This clonotype was seen many times. The gene calls are TRBV19 and TRBJ1-1; weak D call: TRBD1 (5 bases). V was pared by 1 base and J by 1 base, with 10 bases between. CDR1 is LNHDA and CDR2 is SQIVND in the germline V gene (reference sequence). This CDR3 region has 15 residues. In DNA, the CDR3 is TGTGCCAGTAGTATAGGCGGGACCGAGAACACTGAAGCTTTCTTT. Translated, it gives CASSIGGTENTEAFF.

About this clonotype: One junction end does not reproduce the germline sequence, and a read error may be involved. This chain joins TRBV7-8 and TRBJ1-1; D is unclear. The CDR3 consists of 15 residues. CDR1 and CDR2 from the germline V gene are SGHVS and FQNEAQ. The CDR3 sequence is CASCLVGQMNTEAFF. CDR3 in DNA: TGTGCCAGCTGCTTAGTGGGTCAAATGAACACTGAAGCTTTCTTT.

The chain uses TRBV3-1 and TRBJ2-3, with 10 positions matching TRBD1. V lost 2 bases to trimming and J lost 4 bases; unmatched junction nucleotides: 6. CDR3 size: 16 residues. Germline values: CDR1 LGHDT, CDR2 YNNKEL (reference sequence). In DNA, the CDR3 is TGTGCCAGCAGCCAAACGACAGGGGGCGGAGCAGATACGCAGTATTTT. It yields the protein CASSQTTGGGADTQYF.

This clonotype was counted ten times or more. The chain employs TRBV9 and TRBJ1-2; TRBD1 is a possible D gene (6 bases). V was trimmed by 0 bases and J by 1 base, leaving 7 bases between them. The CDR3 spans 14 residues. Germline lookup yields CDR1 SGDLS and CDR2 YYNGEE. The CDR3 DNA sequence: TGTGCCAGCAGCGTAGAGGGGGGTAACTATGGCTACACCTTC. It is translated as CASSVEGGNYGYTF.

This clonotype was observed many times. The chain recombines TRBV6-1 with TRBJ1-2; D remains ambiguous. The germline gives CDR1 MNHNS, CDR2 SASEGT. The V end lost 1 base, the J end lost 4 bases, and 10 bases lay between the germline ends. The CDR3 covers 14 residues. The CDR3 DNA is TGTGCCAGCAGTGAAGGGGCCGCGGTCTATGGCTACACCTTC. This gives the protein CASSEGAAVYGYTF.

This clonotype came up many times. The chain links TRBV19 to TRBJ1-1; no reliable D call. The germline V and J ends were trimmed by 7 bases and 0 bases, with 12 bases remaining between them. CDR1 is LNHDA, CDR2 SQIVND, per germline (reference sequence). This CDR3 region has 14 residues. CDR3 coding DNA: TGTGCCAGTAACGCCGATTGGATGAACACTGAAGCTTTCTTT. Its translation is CASNADWMNTEAFF.

The sample holds many counts of this clonotype. The chain recombines TRBV2 with TRBJ1-2, with D perhaps matching TRBD1 (6 bases). The germline gives CDR1 SNHLY, CDR2 FYNNEI. V lost 7 bases to trimming and J lost 4 bases, with 7 bases between them. There are 11 residues in the CDR3. The CDR3: CASKQGYGYTF. CDR3 sequence (DNA): TGTGCCAGCAAACAGGGCTATGGCTACACCTTC.

This clonotype was observed many times. The chain joins TRBV15 to TRBJ1-1, with D tentatively TRBD1 (5 bases). CDR1 and CDR2 (germline): LNHNV, YYDKDF (reference sequence). V was cut by 1 base and J by 11 bases, with 23 bases left in between. This CDR3 has 16 amino acids. The CDR3 here is CATSRGTRWEDRRAFF. CDR3 DNA: TGTGCCACCAGCAGAGGGACTAGGTGGGAAGACAGACGGGCTTTCTTT.

This clonotype has at least ten counts. V and J are TRBV6-1 and TRBJ2-7; D call uncertain. CDR3 length equals 14 residues. Trimming left V 6 bases short and J 0 bases short, with 12 bases between. Germline-derived CDR1 and CDR2 are MNHNS and SASEGT. The CDR3 region is CASRGDRFSYEQYF. The CDR3, as DNA: TGTGCCAGCAGAGGCGACCGTTTCTCCTACGAGCAGTACTTC.

This clonotype has a count of ten or more. The gene calls are TRBV6-2 or TRBV6-3 and TRBJ1-2, with D maybe TRBD1 (5 bases). This CDR3 region has 13 residues. Deletions cut 6 bases from V and 4 bases from J, with 12 bases between. From germline, CDR1 is MNHEY and CDR2 SVGEGT. Written as DNA, the CDR3 is TGTGCCAGCAGCCTGACAGAAAGCTATGGCTACACCTTC. Residues: CASSLTESYGYTF.

This clonotype has ten or more counts. V and J are TRBV5-1 and TRBJ1-1, with unresolved D. Germline V gene sequence: CDR1 SGHRS, CDR2 YFSETQ. Trimming took off 0 bases at V and 7 bases at J, with 13 bases between the two ends. CDR3 length: 14 residues. CDR3 sequence: CASSLEVSRNEAFF. In DNA form, the CDR3 reads TGCGCCAGCAGCTTGGAAGTAAGCAGGAATGAAGCTTTCTTT.

This clonotype appeared many times. The rearrangement joins TRBV20-1 to TRBJ1-2; 8 bases are shared with TRBD1. The CDR3 totals 13 residues. J gave up 3 bases and V 2 bases, and 2 bases lay outside the gene matches. Germline-derived CDR1 and CDR2 are DFQATT and SNEGSKA (reference sequence). This chain's CDR3 is CSARPTGDYGYTF. The CDR3 DNA is TGCAGTGCTAGACCGACAGGGGACTATGGCTACACCTTC.

This clonotype was detected ten times or more. V is TRBV5-1 and J is TRBJ1-1; 7 bases are a match to TRBD1. J was trimmed by 5 bases and V by 4 bases; bases with no gene match: 8. CDR1 is SGHRS and CDR2 is YFSETQ in the germline V gene. The CDR3 runs to 14 residues. This CDR3 is CASSGRAGGTEAFF. The CDR3 DNA reads TGCGCCAGCAGCGGCAGGGCAGGGGGAACTGAAGCTTTCTTT.

This clonotype was picked up many times. The gene calls are TRBV20-1 and TRBJ1-1, with D hard to call. Looked up from germline, CDR1 is DFQATT and CDR2 is SNEGSKA (reference sequence). The CDR3 has 14 amino acids. The V end was cut by 0 bases, the J end by 8 bases, with 16 bases between. CDR3 nucleotides: TGCAGTGCTAGAGATTTACGGCAGGCCCGGGAAGCTTTCTTT. Its translation: CSARDLRQAREAFF.

This clonotype has a single count. This chain connects TRBV5-6 to TRBJ2-5; TRBD2 agrees at 8 bases. This CDR3 contains 16 residues. V trimming: 5 bases; J trimming: 5 bases; junction bases outside the gene matches: 14. Germline values: CDR1 SGHDT, CDR2 YYEEEE. The DNA for the CDR3 is TGTGCCAGCAGTCAAACGGGGGGGATTCAATATGAGACCCAGTACTTC. Its protein product is CASSQTGGIQYETQYF. Full variable domain (missing parts from reference TRBV5-6 and TRBJ2-5): DAGVTQSPTHLIKTRGQQVTLRCSPKSGHDTVSWYQQALGQGPQFIFQYYEEEERQRGNFPDRFSGHQFPNYSSELNVNALLLGDSALYLCASSQTGGIQYETQYFGPGTRLLVL.

This clonotype was found a few times. A much larger clone is a single base away; this may be a read error. This chain uses TRBV6-1 with TRBJ1-1; the D gene is possibly TRBD1 (6 bases). Trimming stripped 7 bases from V and 3 bases from J, with 12 bases between. Germline CDR1 and CDR2: MNHNS and SASEGT. The CDR3 covers 13 residues. Here the CDR3 DNA reads TGTGCCAGCACCAGGGGCAGCTACACTGAAGCTTTCTTT. Protein: CASTRGSYTEAFF.

The V gene is TRBV12-3 or TRBV12-4, the J gene TRBJ1-5, with TRBD1 matching 7 bases. The CDR3 has 15 residues. The J segment lost 9 bases and the V segment lost 7 bases, leaving 15 bases of the junction unmatched. Here the CDR3 DNA reads TGTGCCAGCACCTCGATGCTCAGGGGGGTCGGGCCCCAGCATTTT. Its protein is CASTSMLRGVGPQHF.

This clonotype was counted many times. The DNA for the CDR3 is TGTGCCAGCAGTTTAAGGACAGGGGGCCTCAACTATGGCTACACCTTC. Residues: CASSLRTGGLNYGYTF. V is TRBV12-3 or TRBV12-4 and J is TRBJ1-2; 11 bases line up with TRBD1. V shed 2 bases, J shed 2 bases, and the junction held 4 bases outside the gene matches. This CDR3 contains 16 residues.

This clonotype was observed many times. The chain links TRBV27 to TRBJ2-7; 10 bases match TRBD1. Unmatched junction bases numbered 9, after V lost 4 bases and J lost 6 bases. Germline CDR1 reads MNHEY; CDR2 reads SMNVEV (reference sequence). The CDR3 contains 15 residues. The CDR3 bases are TGTGCCAGCAGTTCACGACAGGGGGCGCAAAGCGAGCAGTACTTC. It encodes CASSSRQGAQSEQYF.

In its sample, this clonotype was seen many times. The V call is TRBV20-1, the J call TRBJ1-1, with D possibly TRBD1 on 5 matching bases. The V and J ends lost 0 bases and 4 bases respectively, with 12 bases between them. Germline CDR1 reads DFQATT; CDR2 reads SNEGSKA (reference sequence). The CDR3 totals 14 residues. The CDR3 bases are TGCAGTGCTAGAGAGGGCGCCGGGGGCACTGAAGCTTTCTTT. Translating it yields CSAREGAGGTEAFF.

There are many counts of this clonotype. V usage is TRBV6-2 or TRBV6-3 and J usage is TRBJ2-5; TRBD2 matches at 10 bases. Germline V gene data show CDR1 as MNHEY and CDR2 as SVGEGT. Trimming took 2 bases from V and 1 from J; bases not matched to a gene: 19. The CDR3 totals 21 residues. The DNA of the CDR3 is TGTGCCAGCAGTTACCCAGCTCCGGGGTTCCGAGCGGGGGGGCCCCAAGAGACCCAGTACTTC. Its protein is CASSYPAPGFRAGGPQETQYF.

The chain couples TRBV5-4 to TRBJ2-2; D gene unclear. Germline CDR1 reads SGHNT; CDR2 reads YYREEE (reference sequence). V lost 4 bases, J lost 6 bases, and 13 bases lay in between. CDR3 length: 14 residues. The DNA of the CDR3 is TGTGCCAGCAGCGCCAGACATGGCGCCGGGGAGCTGTTTTTT. Translation gives CASSARHGAGELFF. The full variable domain, its missing parts supplied by reference TRBV5-4 and TRBJ2-2, is ETGVTQSPTHLIKTRGQQVTLRCSSQSGHNTVSWYQQALGQGPQFIFQYYREEENGRGNFPPRFSGLQFPNYSSELNVNALELDDSALYLCASSARHGAGELFFGEGSRLTVL.

This clonotype was counted many times. V is TRBV6-1 and J is TRBJ1-5, with D possibly matching TRBD1 (5 bases). The V end was cut by 1 base, the J end by 6 bases, with 10 bases between. The CDR3 covers 14 residues. Looked up from germline, CDR1 is MNHNS and CDR2 is SASEGT. CDR3 DNA sequence: TGTGCCAGCAGTGAAGGAGGGGATACTCAGCCCCAGCATTTT. This encodes CASSEGGDTQPQHF.

This clonotype was counted ten times or more. The chain employs TRBV29-1 and TRBJ1-5; D ambiguous. The CDR3 runs 13 residues. CDR1 and CDR2 (germline): SQVTM, ANQGSEA. V was clipped by 3 bases and J by 6 bases, with 12 bases between them. The CDR3 sequence: CSVDGVERQPQHF. The CDR3 DNA is TGCAGCGTTGATGGGGTGGAACGTCAGCCCCAGCATTTT.

Concerning this clonotype itself: A clone one base away is much larger, so this may be a read error. This sequence joins TRBV11-2 and TRBJ1-5; D remains unclear. CDR1 and CDR2 (germline): SGHAT, FQNNGV. This CDR3 has 15 amino acids. CDR3 nucleotides: TGTGCCAGCAGCTTAGTTTCCGGGTCCGATCAGCCCCAGCAGTTT. Residues: CASSLVSGSDQPQQF. Supplemented by reference TRBV11-2 and TRBJ1-5, the full variable domain reads EAGVAQSPRYKIIEKRQSVAFWCNPISGHATLYWYQQILGQGPKLLIQFQNNGVVDDSQLPKDRFSAERLKGVDSTLKIQPAKLEDSAVYLCASSLVSGSDQPQQFGDGTRLSIL.

The table lists this clonotype with many counts. V usage is TRBV27 and J usage is TRBJ2-5; 7 bases fit TRBD1. Trimming cost V 5 bases and J 9 bases; bases outside gene matches: 12. The germline CDR1 and CDR2 sequences are MNHEY and SMNVEV (reference sequence). CDR3 length: 14 amino acids. The CDR3 loop reads CASSPSTGSGAQYF. CDR3 coding DNA: TGTGCCAGCAGTCCCTCGACAGGGTCCGGAGCCCAGTACTTC.